The clone carrying this T cell receptor (beta chain) is medium-sized in the sample. Its target is not known. V trimming: 3 bases; J trimming: 6 bases; junction bases outside the gene matches: 19. Germline lookup yields CDR1 DFQATT and CDR2 SNEGSKA (reference sequence). The length of the CDR3 is 20 residues. This entry belongs to a study of neurological immune-mediated disorders. Whole-study results and caveats: None of the CDR3 amino acid sequences of expanded clones were shared across subjects, and this suggested private repertoires in all groups.

TCRdb re-analysed the 5' RACE reads in MiXCR, keeping a single row per CDR3 protein. Here the sample spans about 39,000 distinct CDR3 sequences, 6.5% to 7.5% being singletons. The source is a man over 45 in good health. The chain couples TRBV20-1 to TRBJ2-1, with 14 bases fitting TRBD2. Sequencing was done on a sample of CD4+ T cells from blood. Here the CDR3 DNA reads TGCAGTGCTAGGGGGAGTACACCCCGACTAGCGGGAGGGCCCATCAATGAGCAGTTCTTC. Translation gives CSARGSTPRLAGGPINEQFF.